This T cell receptor beta chain was recorded in a study of radiotherapy plus CTLA-4 blockade in lung cancer listed by TCRdb under 2018. General notes on the study: Objective responses were observed in approximately 19% of enrolled patients, and disease control was achieved in around 28%. Here is what the overall study found, with its caveats: Increased serum interferon-beta after radiation, together with early dynamic changes in blood T cell clones, were reported to be the strongest predictors of response. After treatment with radiotherapy and ipilimumab, TCR clones that originated in tumors expanded in peripheral blood.

In this study, focal radiation therapy paired with CTLA-4 blockade (ipilimumab) was tested in patients who had chemo-refractory metastatic non-small-cell lung cancer. Receptors were amplified or captured by the immunoSEQ multiplex PCR assay. TCRdb took over this immuneACCESS table, retaining in-frame rearrangements with V and J assigned. Such tables are incomplete; in checked studies, under half of the missing clones stem from an unresolved V gene, and the remainder is unexplained. Recorded for this sample are around 55,000 clones; almost 85% of them occurred a single time. The ten most abundant clones make up 6.1% of the sample. On this clone: No cognate antigen has been identified for it. Base qualities were left out, and no much larger clone turns up one base away.

Source: peripheral blood, taken from a patient treated with radiotherapy plus ipilimumab. This sequence was found in a human donor with non-small cell lung cancer whose response to radiotherapy plus ipilimumab could not be evaluated.

The bases read TGTGCCAGCATCCGCGTGGGCAGGGGGCCCGCTAACTATGGCTACACCTTC. Translated, it reads CASIRVGRGPANYGYTF. In this chain, TRBV2 is recombined with TRBJ1-2, and TRBD1 aligns with 8 junction nucleotides. The CDR3 runs 17 amino acids, cysteine and phenylalanine included. Only CDR3 DNA is held: 51 bases, read in frame from base 1. V ends up 7 bases short and J 0 bases short, with an unmatched junction base count of 13. The germline V gene sets CDR1 to SNHLY and CDR2 to FYNNEI.